The 18 T cell receptor beta chains in this list originate from one sample, sequenced in a study of spatial heterogeneity in lung cancer. Specified time point: sample taken at primary tumor resection. Via MiXCR, TCRdb re-called the 5' RACE reads, giving one row per CDR3 protein. In the table there are some 55,000 distinct CDR3 sequences, nearly 6.5% of which are singletons. Sequences were derived from PBMCs, sampled at surgery. The source is a female donor with early-stage non-small cell lung cancer.

This clonotype was picked up many times. The V gene is TRBV27, the J gene TRBJ2-7; D perhaps matches TRBD2 (6 bases). The V gene's germline CDR1 is MNHEY and CDR2 SMNVEV (reference sequence). The CDR3 covers 16 residues. The V end was cut by 3 bases, the J end by 1 base, with 16 bases between. CDR3 coding DNA: TGTGCCAGCAGTTTGCGGCGGGACGGTGGGTCCTACGAGCAGTACTTC. Amino acids: CASSLRRDGGSYEQYF.

This clonotype was detected only a few times. This chain connects TRBV7-2 to TRBJ2-5, with D possibly TRBD2 on 5 matching bases. This CDR3 contains 13 residues. V lost 7 bases and J 5 bases, leaving 14 bases between the germline ends. Germline assignment: CDR1 SGHTA and CDR2 FQGNSA. CDR3 residues: CASTTRRRETQYF. CDR3 sequence (DNA): TGTGCCAGCACTACTAGACGACGGGAGACCCAGTACTTC.

The V gene is TRBV5-4, the J gene TRBJ1-1; the D is unclear. Germline lookup yields CDR1 SGHNT and CDR2 YYREEE (reference sequence). Trimming cost V 0 bases and J 2 bases, with 8 bases left between them. This CDR3 contains 14 residues. CDR3 sequence: CASSLEQLNTEAFF. CDR3 nucleotide sequence: TGTGCCAGCAGCTTGGAACAGCTTAACACTGAAGCTTTCTTT.

The rearrangement joins TRBV10-3 to TRBJ2-7; D is ambiguous. CDR1 ENHRY and CDR2 SYGVKD come from the germline V gene. This CDR3 spans 12 amino acids. V was pared by 3 bases and J by 3 bases, with 6 bases between. The CDR3 region has the DNA TGTGCCATCAGTGATAAGGGCTACGAGCAGTACTTC. Residues: CAISDKGYEQYF.

In its sample, this clonotype was seen a few times. The CDR3 region is CASSGYSGSSYNEQFF. CDR3 nucleotides: TGTGCCAGCAGCGGTTATAGCGGGAGCTCCTACAATGAGCAGTTCTTC. The chain recombines TRBV3-1 with TRBJ2-1; TRBD2 agrees at 9 bases. V shed 5 bases and J 0 bases; nucleotides not matched to a gene: 5. From germline, CDR1 is LGHDT and CDR2 YNNKEL (reference sequence). This CDR3 has 16 residues.

The genes are TRBV20-1 and TRBJ2-7; 8 bases fit TRBD2. The CDR3 runs to 11 residues. J was trimmed by 2 bases and V by 8 bases; bases with no gene match: 2. Looked up from germline, CDR1 is DFQATT and CDR2 is SNEGSKA (reference sequence). In DNA, the CDR3 is TGCAGTCCCGGGGGGGCCTACGAGCAGTACTTC. Its translation is CSPGGAYEQYF.

This clonotype was observed a few times. The CDR3 protein is CASSFLTGGNEGDEGTKNIQYF. CDR3 nucleotides: TGCGCCAGCAGTTTTTTGACAGGGGGCAACGAAGGAGATGAGGGGACCAAAAACATTCAGTACTTC. The rearrangement uses TRBV10-2 and TRBJ2-4; 10 nucleotides align to TRBD1. After removal of 5 bases from V and 2 bases from J, the junction contained 24 bases not matched to a gene. The CDR3 extends over 22 amino acids. Germline assignment: CDR1 WSHSY and CDR2 SAAADI.

This clonotype was counted many times. This chain joins TRBV20-1 and TRBJ2-3; D could derive from TRBD1 or TRBD2 (5 bases each). The CDR3 runs 14 residues. Trimming removed 1 base at V and 0 bases at J, with 8 bases between. Germline CDR1 and CDR2: DFQATT and SNEGSKA (reference sequence). The CDR3 DNA reads TGCAGTGCTAGAGGGGGGACCAGCACAGATACGCAGTATTTT. Translated: CSARGGTSTDTQYF.

This clonotype was picked up many times. J is TRBJ2-2 and V is TRBV24-1, with 8 bases that match TRBD2. Germline V lookup: CDR1 KGHDR, CDR2 SFDVKD. The V and J ends lost 9 bases and 5 bases, in that order; junction bases with no gene match: 1. The CDR3 is 12 residues long. This chain's CDR3 is CATSSGTGELFF. CDR3 DNA: TGTGCCACCTCTAGCGGGACCGGGGAGCTGTTTTTT.

This clonotype was recorded at least ten times. The CDR3 spells CSVDLGTDTQYF. As DNA, the CDR3 is TGCAGCGTTGATTTGGGAACAGATACGCAGTATTTT. The V and J genes are TRBV29-1 and TRBJ2-3; D is undetermined. Germline V gene data show CDR1 as SQVTM and CDR2 as ANQGSEA. The CDR3 is 12 residues long. V was cut by 3 bases and J by 3 bases, with 7 bases left in between.

This clonotype was seen only a few times. The rearrangement links TRBV12-3 or TRBV12-4 to TRBJ2-1; a possible D gene is TRBD2 (5 bases). Trimming left V 5 bases short and J 0 bases short, with 11 bases between. The CDR3 runs to 15 residues. For the CDR3, the DNA is TGTGCCAGCAGTGAGGAGGTAAGCTCCTACAATGAGCAGTTCTTC. This sequence encodes CASSEEVSSYNEQFF.

Many counts were recorded for this clonotype. This chain uses TRBV5-1 with TRBJ1-5, with no clear D. Trimming removed 1 base at V and 2 bases at J, with 7 bases between. CDR1 is SGHRS and CDR2 is YFSETQ in the germline V gene. The CDR3 runs 14 residues. CDR3 sequence (DNA): TGCGCCAGCAGCTTGTACGGGGGCAATCAGCCCCAGCATTTT. Amino acids: CASSLYGGNQPQHF.

Ten or more counts support this clonotype. This rearrangement joins TRBV6-6 to TRBJ1-6; TRBD1 matches 11 bases. V shed 7 bases, J shed 7 bases, and the junction held 3 bases outside the gene matches. The germline gives CDR1 MNHNY, CDR2 SVGAGI (reference sequence). The CDR3 covers 14 residues. Here the CDR3 DNA reads TGTGCCAGCATGGACAGGGGGCGGAATTCACCCCTCCACTTT. This gives the protein CASMDRGRNSPLHF.

Comments on this clonotype: A much larger clonotype is one base distant, so this may be a read error. This sequence joins TRBV7-9 and TRBJ2-4; no clear D. Germline values: CDR1 SEHNR, CDR2 FQNEAQ (reference sequence). CDR3 length equals 16 residues. V was shortened by 1 base and J by 5 bases, with 15 bases between the two germline ends. The CDR3 coding sequence is TGTGCCAGCAGCTTAGAGCGACTCTCGGGCCAAAACATTCAGTACTTC. This codes for CASSLERLSGQNIQYF.

This clonotype appeared many times. This rearrangement joins TRBV4-2 to TRBJ2-1; D not certain. Trimming took off 0 bases at V and 0 bases at J, with 9 bases between the two ends. The CDR3 runs to 16 residues. Germline CDR1 is LGHNA and CDR2 is YNFKEQ. The CDR3 DNA reads TGTGCCAGCAGCCAAGATCCCTATGACTCCTACAATGAGCAGTTCTTC. This translates into CASSQDPYDSYNEQFF.

This clonotype has a count of ten or more. The chain is built from TRBV7-6 and TRBJ1-1, with no clear D. Trimming left V 3 bases short and J 6 bases short, with 5 bases between. The CDR3 runs 11 residues. CDR1 is SGHVS and CDR2 is FNYEAQ in the germline V gene. In nucleotides, the CDR3 is TGTGCCAGCAGCTTCCCGCCTGAAGCTTTCTTT. This encodes CASSFPPEAFF.

The genes are TRBV6-6 and TRBJ2-3; 12 positions match TRBD2. The length of the CDR3 is 18 residues. Germline lookup yields CDR1 MNHNY and CDR2 SVGAGI (reference sequence). V lost 0 bases to trimming and J lost 4 bases; unmatched junction nucleotides: 8. CDR3 region: CASSYSASGGAFADTQYF. CDR3 coding DNA: TGTGCCAGCAGTTACTCCGCTAGCGGGGGGGCGTTTGCAGATACGCAGTATTTT.

The chain joins TRBV6-5 to TRBJ2-5, with D possibly matching TRBD1 (5 bases). V shed 3 bases and J shed 3 bases, with 11 bases lying between them. CDR3 length equals 14 residues. CDR1 and CDR2 from the germline V gene are MNHEY and SVGAGI. CDR3 protein: CASSYGRVKETQYF. The DNA of the CDR3 is TGTGCCAGCAGTTATGGCAGGGTGAAAGAGACCCAGTACTTC.